The source of this TCR beta chain is a study of T cells in Graves' hyperthyroidism and ophthalmopathy. General study points: Stable hyperthyroidism and ophthalmopathy were separated using 13 V-J signatures.

Germline CDR1 SGHTA, CDR2 FQGTGA. The CDR3 has 13 amino acids. V lost 4 bases, J lost 4 bases, and 10 bases lay in between. Authors of the study amplified TCR beta CDR3 regions from RNA transcripts. The HTBI primer set served for first-round RT-PCR of the TCR CDR3. TCRdb analysed the multiplex PCR reads with MiXCR anew, one entry per CDR3 protein. This table holds 280,000 or so distinct CDR3 sequences, 13% to 15% found once. As for this clonotype: Its antigen is undetermined.

The sequence derives from a woman aged 50 to 60 with Graves' hyperthyroidism that later progressed to Graves' ophthalmopathy. The sequencing input was blood. V gene TRBV7-3 combines with J gene TRBJ2-5; the D gene is possibly TRBD1 (5 bases). CDR3 DNA: TGTGCCAGCAGCTCCTCAGGGTTAGAGACCCAGTACTTC. Protein: CASSSSGLETQYF.